Listed below are T cell receptor beta chains from one sample, sequenced in a study of graft-versus-host responses after intestinal transplantation. The table came from immunoSEQ multiplex PCR; TCRdb's copy has only in-frame clones and leaves some out. The sample lists fewer than 85,000 clones; roughly 90% were seen once. For these receptors, no antigen is known. This specimen was unstimulated CD8+ T cells sorted from spleen or lymph node cells, taken before intestinal transplant. The receptors here all came from a human donor who received an intestinal transplant. Both conserved end residues are part of each CDR3. D genes are given only for firm matches. A clone size is listed for some rows: how often the clone was seen (once, few, many), or a class if it is expanded.

CDR3nt: TGTGCCAGCACCGGGGGATATGGCTACACCTTC
CDR3aa: CASTGGYGYTF
v_gene: TRBV5-4
len: 11
abundance: .
d_gene: .
j_gene: TRBJ1-2

CDR3nt: TGTGCCAGCAGTGTACTGGTAGGGGTTAACTCCTACAATGAGCAGTTCTTC
CDR3aa: CASSVLVGVNSYNEQFF
v_gene: TRBV2
len: 17
abundance: .
d_gene: .
j_gene: TRBJ2-1

CDR3nt: TGTGCCAGCAGTGGCCCCTTTCAGGGCGTAAAGAACACTGAAGCTTTCTTT
CDR3aa: CASSGPFQGVKNTEAFF
v_gene: TRBV6-1
len: 17
abundance: .
d_gene: .
j_gene: TRBJ1-1

CDR3nt: TGTGCCTGGGCCTCCGACAGCCATCAGCCCCAGCATTTT
CDR3aa: CAWASDSHQPQHF
v_gene: TRBV30
len: 13
abundance: .
d_gene: .
j_gene: TRBJ1-5

CDR3nt: TGTGCCATCAAGTCCGGGAGGCCCACAGATACGCAGTATTTT
CDR3aa: CAIKSGRPTDTQYF
v_gene: TRBV10-3
len: 14
abundance: .
d_gene: TRBD2
j_gene: TRBJ2-3

CDR3nt: TGTGCCAGCAGAGACGTTTCGGGGAACTCCTACGAGCAGTACTTC
CDR3aa: CASRDVSGNSYEQYF
v_gene: TRBV2
len: 15
abundance: .
d_gene: .
j_gene: TRBJ2-7

CDR3nt: TGTGCCAGCAGCTTACCCGGACAGGACTACGAGCAGTACTTC
CDR3aa: CASSLPGQDYEQYF
v_gene: TRBV7-2
len: 14
abundance: .
d_gene: TRBD1
j_gene: TRBJ2-7

CDR3nt: TGCGCCAGCAGCCTGGTAGCTAGGCCCACCAATGAGCAGTTCTTC
CDR3aa: CASSLVARPTNEQFF
v_gene: TRBV4-1
len: 15
abundance: .
d_gene: .
j_gene: TRBJ2-1

CDR3nt: TGTGCCAGCAGTCTTCGGGGGAATAATGAAAAACTGTTTTTT
CDR3aa: CASSLRGNNEKLFF
v_gene: TRBV28
len: 14
abundance: .
d_gene: .
j_gene: TRBJ1-4

CDR3nt: TGTGCCAGCAGTTTGGCGACTAGCGGCCGGGAGCAGTTCTTC
CDR3aa: CASSLATSGREQFF
v_gene: TRBV27
len: 14
abundance: few
d_gene: TRBD2
j_gene: TRBJ2-1

CDR3nt: TGTGCCAGCAGCGCAGGGGCGAGCGAGCAGTACTTC
CDR3aa: CASSAGASEQYF
v_gene: TRBV27
len: 12
abundance: .
d_gene: .
j_gene: TRBJ2-7

CDR3nt: TGCGCCAGCAGTGATGGCAGGGTCTCCTACGAGCAGTACTTC
CDR3aa: CASSDGRVSYEQYF
v_gene: TRBV10-1
len: 14
abundance: .
d_gene: .
j_gene: TRBJ2-7

CDR3nt: TGTGCCAGCAGCCCGACGGGGGGGGAGCTGTTTTTT
CDR3aa: CASSPTGGELFF
v_gene: TRBV7-6
len: 12
abundance: few
d_gene: .
j_gene: TRBJ2-2

CDR3nt: TGCGCCAGCAGCTTGCTGCCCACGCCTTGGTTTTTGACAGGGGGCGGCCGGTCCAAAAACATTCAGTACTTC
CDR3aa: CASSLLPTPWFLTGGGRSKNIQYF
v_gene: TRBV5-1
len: 24
abundance: .
d_gene: TRBD1
j_gene: TRBJ2-4

CDR3nt: TGCGCCAGCAGCTTCGGACAGGGCAACAATGAGCAGTTCTTC
CDR3aa: CASSFGQGNNEQFF
v_gene: TRBV5-1
len: 14
abundance: .
d_gene: TRBD1
j_gene: TRBJ2-1

CDR3nt: TGTGCCAGCAGCCCCCCAGGGGCGAGTCAGCCCCAGCATTTT
CDR3aa: CASSPPGASQPQHF
v_gene: TRBV7-2
len: 14
abundance: .
d_gene: .
j_gene: TRBJ1-5

CDR3nt: TGCGCCAGCAGCCAAGATTACGGCTCAGAGGATTACAATGAGCAGTTCTTC
CDR3aa: CASSQDYGSEDYNEQFF
v_gene: TRBV4-1
len: 17
abundance: .
d_gene: .
j_gene: TRBJ2-1

CDR3nt: TGTGCCAGCAGCTCTGGGACTCAGACCTACGAGCAGTACTTC
CDR3aa: CASSSGTQTYEQYF
v_gene: TRBV5-6
len: 14
abundance: .
d_gene: .
j_gene: TRBJ2-7

CDR3nt: TGCGCCAGCAGCTTGGGGTCGAATAGAGGGCGCGGAGATACGCAGTATTTT
CDR3aa: CASSLGSNRGRGDTQYF
v_gene: TRBV5-1
len: 17
abundance: .
d_gene: .
j_gene: TRBJ2-3

CDR3nt: TGTGCCAGCAGCTCCGAGGACAGGAACACCGGGGAGCTGTTTTTT
CDR3aa: CASSSEDRNTGELFF
v_gene: TRBV7-6
len: 15
abundance: .
d_gene: .
j_gene: TRBJ2-2

CDR3nt: TGTGCCAGCAGCTTGGGGGGGCCCCTCCGGCAGTACTTC
CDR3aa: CASSLGGPLRQYF
v_gene: TRBV5-5
len: 13
abundance: .
d_gene: .
j_gene: TRBJ2-7

CDR3nt: TGTGCTAGCAGCTTAGCGCGGGGGTTATGGAATGAGCAGTTCTTC
CDR3aa: CASSLARGLWNEQFF
v_gene: TRBV7-7
len: 15
abundance: .
d_gene: TRBD2
j_gene: TRBJ2-1

CDR3nt: TGTGCCACCAGCAGAGATTGGGCGGGAGGCGGCACAGATACGCAGTATTTT
CDR3aa: CATSRDWAGGGTDTQYF
v_gene: TRBV15
len: 17
abundance: .
d_gene: TRBD2
j_gene: TRBJ2-3

CDR3nt: TGTGCCAGCAGGGCAGCGGGACAGGAACTCTATGGCTACACCTTC
CDR3aa: CASRAAGQELYGYTF
v_gene: TRBV2
len: 15
abundance: .
d_gene: TRBD1
j_gene: TRBJ1-2

CDR3nt: TGTGCCAGCACCAAAAGGGAGGGACTAGCGTACAATGAGCAGTTCTTC
CDR3aa: CASTKREGLAYNEQFF
v_gene: TRBV13
len: 16
abundance: .
d_gene: TRBD2
j_gene: TRBJ2-1

CDR3nt: TGTGCCAGCAGTGAGGGACTACACTACGAGCAGTACTTC
CDR3aa: CASSEGLHYEQYF
v_gene: TRBV25-1
len: 13
abundance: .
d_gene: TRBD2
j_gene: TRBJ2-7

CDR3nt: TGTGCCAGCAGCGTTGATTGGTCAGGGGGAAACACCATATATTTT
CDR3aa: CASSVDWSGGNTIYF
v_gene: TRBV9
len: 15
abundance: few
d_gene: .
j_gene: TRBJ1-3

CDR3nt: TGTGCCAGCAGCTCCTCTGGGGGGGAAGAGACCCAGTACTTC
CDR3aa: CASSSSGGEETQYF
v_gene: TRBV7-3
len: 14
abundance: .
d_gene: TRBD2
j_gene: TRBJ2-5

CDR3nt: TGTGCCAGCAGCTTCCTAGCGGGAGCACCCTACGAGCAGTACTTC
CDR3aa: CASSFLAGAPYEQYF
v_gene: TRBV7-9
len: 15
abundance: .
d_gene: TRBD2
j_gene: TRBJ2-7

CDR3nt: TGTGCCAGCAGTGGCCCTTCACAGCGGGATGGCTACACCTTC
CDR3aa: CASSGPSQRDGYTF
v_gene: TRBV25-1
len: 14
abundance: .
d_gene: .
j_gene: TRBJ1-2

CDR3nt: TGTGCCAGCAGTTCCCCCAGACAGGGCGTTGTATCCTACGAGCAGTACTTC
CDR3aa: CASSSPRQGVVSYEQYF
v_gene: TRBV28
len: 17
abundance: .
d_gene: TRBD1
j_gene: TRBJ2-7

CDR3nt: TGTGCCAGCAGCGTAGGGACAGGGAGCGAGCAGTACTTC
CDR3aa: CASSVGTGSEQYF
v_gene: TRBV9
len: 13
abundance: few
d_gene: TRBD1
j_gene: TRBJ2-7

CDR3nt: TGTGCCAGCAGGGAGTCGGGGGGCTCTGGAAACACCATATATTTT
CDR3aa: CASRESGGSGNTIYF
v_gene: TRBV28
len: 15
abundance: few
d_gene: .
j_gene: TRBJ1-3

CDR3nt: TGTGCCAGCAGCCGGGACTTCCAAGAGACCCAGTACTTC
CDR3aa: CASSRDFQETQYF
v_gene: TRBV6-5
len: 13
abundance: few
d_gene: .
j_gene: TRBJ2-5

CDR3nt: TGCGCCAGCAGCTATCCGGGACAGGGCGGGGGAGGCTACACCTTC
CDR3aa: CASSYPGQGGGGYTF
v_gene: TRBV5-1
len: 15
abundance: .
d_gene: TRBD1
j_gene: TRBJ1-2

CDR3nt: TGCGCCAGCAGCCATAGGGGGCCCTACAATGAGCAGTTCTTC
CDR3aa: CASSHRGPYNEQFF
v_gene: TRBV4-1
len: 14
abundance: few
d_gene: TRBD1
j_gene: TRBJ2-1

CDR3nt: TGTGCCAGCAGCCCCTTATTGCCGGGAGAGGTAACCTACGAGCAGTACTTC
CDR3aa: CASSPLLPGEVTYEQYF
v_gene: TRBV4-2
len: 17
abundance: .
d_gene: .
j_gene: TRBJ2-7

CDR3nt: TGCGCCAGCAGCTTCGTCTCCCCGTTCGGGACCCAGTACTTC
CDR3aa: CASSFVSPFGTQYF
v_gene: TRBV5-1
len: 14
abundance: .
d_gene: .
j_gene: TRBJ2-5

CDR3nt: TGTGCCAGCAGCCTTCTAGCGGGAGATCCCTACGAGCAGTACTTC
CDR3aa: CASSLLAGDPYEQYF
v_gene: TRBV5-4
len: 15
abundance: .
d_gene: TRBD2
j_gene: TRBJ2-7

CDR3nt: TGTGCCAGCAGCTCCGGACTAGCGGGAGACCTTAGGCAGTTCTTC
CDR3aa: CASSSGLAGDLRQFF
v_gene: TRBV7-9
len: 15
abundance: .
d_gene: TRBD2
j_gene: TRBJ2-1

CDR3nt: TGTGCCAGTAGCTTAGGGTCCGGGACAGCCTATGGCTACACCTTC
CDR3aa: CASSLGSGTAYGYTF
v_gene: TRBV19
len: 15
abundance: few
d_gene: TRBD1
j_gene: TRBJ1-2

CDR3nt: TGCGCCAGCAGCTTGGGGTACCGGGAGGGGACAGATACGCAGTATTTT
CDR3aa: CASSLGYREGTDTQYF
v_gene: TRBV5-1
len: 16
abundance: .
d_gene: TRBD2
j_gene: TRBJ2-3

CDR3nt: TGTGCCAGCAGCCCTACGACAGGGTTACACGAGCAGTACTTC
CDR3aa: CASSPTTGLHEQYF
v_gene: TRBV14
len: 14
abundance: .
d_gene: TRBD1
j_gene: TRBJ2-7

CDR3nt: TGTGCCAGCAGCTTCCCGGGACAGGGGTACGAGCAGTACTTC
CDR3aa: CASSFPGQGYEQYF
v_gene: TRBV27
len: 14
abundance: .
d_gene: TRBD1
j_gene: TRBJ2-7

CDR3nt: TGTGCCTGGAGTGTAGGGACTAGCGGTGGGGATGAGCAGTTCTTC
CDR3aa: CAWSVGTSGGDEQFF
v_gene: TRBV30
len: 15
abundance: .
d_gene: TRBD2
j_gene: TRBJ2-1

CDR3nt: TGTGCCAGCAGCTCGTCAGGGGCCGAGCAGTACTTC
CDR3aa: CASSSSGAEQYF
v_gene: TRBV7-9
len: 12
abundance: .
d_gene: .
j_gene: TRBJ2-7

CDR3nt: TGTGCCAGCAGCTTATCAGGGAAGATTGAAGCTTTCTTT
CDR3aa: CASSLSGKIEAFF
v_gene: TRBV7-8
len: 13
abundance: few
d_gene: .
j_gene: TRBJ1-1

CDR3nt: TGTGCCAGTAGTATGGACAGGCGCCCCTACGAGCAGTACTTC
CDR3aa: CASSMDRRPYEQYF
v_gene: TRBV19
len: 14
abundance: .
d_gene: TRBD1
j_gene: TRBJ2-7

CDR3nt: TGCGCCAGCAGCACCTTCCCCACCGACAGGGTCGGAGAGACCCAGTACTTC
CDR3aa: CASSTFPTDRVGETQYF
v_gene: TRBV5-1
len: 17
abundance: .
d_gene: TRBD1
j_gene: TRBJ2-5

CDR3nt: TGTGCCAGCATGGGAGGGACGGCTAGTGGACACGATGAGCAGTTCTTC
CDR3aa: CASMGGTASGHDEQFF
v_gene: TRBV2
len: 16
abundance: .
d_gene: TRBD2
j_gene: TRBJ2-1

CDR3nt: TGTGCCAGCAGCGTGGACCCCGGGACAGCTAATGAAAAACTGTTTTTT
CDR3aa: CASSVDPGTANEKLFF
v_gene: TRBV9
len: 16
abundance: .
d_gene: TRBD1
j_gene: TRBJ1-4

CDR3nt: TGTGCCAGCAGCGACACCCTACAAGGACAGGGGCCCTACAATGAGCAGTTCTTC
CDR3aa: CASSDTLQGQGPYNEQFF
v_gene: TRBV11-2
len: 18
abundance: .
d_gene: TRBD1
j_gene: TRBJ2-1

CDR3nt: TGTGCCAGCAGCCCCCGACAGGGCTTCTACAATGAGCAGTTCTTC
CDR3aa: CASSPRQGFYNEQFF
v_gene: TRBV7-6
len: 15
abundance: .
d_gene: TRBD1
j_gene: TRBJ2-1

CDR3nt: TGTGCCAGCAGTTGGCCCGACAGTAACTATGGCTACACCTTC
CDR3aa: CASSWPDSNYGYTF
v_gene: TRBV28
len: 14
abundance: .
d_gene: .
j_gene: TRBJ1-2

CDR3nt: TGTGCCAGCAGTGACTCGAGGGGGCCCACAGATACGCAGTATTTT
CDR3aa: CASSDSRGPTDTQYF
v_gene: TRBV6-4
len: 15
abundance: few
d_gene: TRBD1
j_gene: TRBJ2-3

CDR3nt: TGTGCCAGCAGTTTCGGACTAAAACGGAGCGAGCAGTACTTC
CDR3aa: CASSFGLKRSEQYF
v_gene: TRBV6-5
len: 14
abundance: .
d_gene: .
j_gene: TRBJ2-7